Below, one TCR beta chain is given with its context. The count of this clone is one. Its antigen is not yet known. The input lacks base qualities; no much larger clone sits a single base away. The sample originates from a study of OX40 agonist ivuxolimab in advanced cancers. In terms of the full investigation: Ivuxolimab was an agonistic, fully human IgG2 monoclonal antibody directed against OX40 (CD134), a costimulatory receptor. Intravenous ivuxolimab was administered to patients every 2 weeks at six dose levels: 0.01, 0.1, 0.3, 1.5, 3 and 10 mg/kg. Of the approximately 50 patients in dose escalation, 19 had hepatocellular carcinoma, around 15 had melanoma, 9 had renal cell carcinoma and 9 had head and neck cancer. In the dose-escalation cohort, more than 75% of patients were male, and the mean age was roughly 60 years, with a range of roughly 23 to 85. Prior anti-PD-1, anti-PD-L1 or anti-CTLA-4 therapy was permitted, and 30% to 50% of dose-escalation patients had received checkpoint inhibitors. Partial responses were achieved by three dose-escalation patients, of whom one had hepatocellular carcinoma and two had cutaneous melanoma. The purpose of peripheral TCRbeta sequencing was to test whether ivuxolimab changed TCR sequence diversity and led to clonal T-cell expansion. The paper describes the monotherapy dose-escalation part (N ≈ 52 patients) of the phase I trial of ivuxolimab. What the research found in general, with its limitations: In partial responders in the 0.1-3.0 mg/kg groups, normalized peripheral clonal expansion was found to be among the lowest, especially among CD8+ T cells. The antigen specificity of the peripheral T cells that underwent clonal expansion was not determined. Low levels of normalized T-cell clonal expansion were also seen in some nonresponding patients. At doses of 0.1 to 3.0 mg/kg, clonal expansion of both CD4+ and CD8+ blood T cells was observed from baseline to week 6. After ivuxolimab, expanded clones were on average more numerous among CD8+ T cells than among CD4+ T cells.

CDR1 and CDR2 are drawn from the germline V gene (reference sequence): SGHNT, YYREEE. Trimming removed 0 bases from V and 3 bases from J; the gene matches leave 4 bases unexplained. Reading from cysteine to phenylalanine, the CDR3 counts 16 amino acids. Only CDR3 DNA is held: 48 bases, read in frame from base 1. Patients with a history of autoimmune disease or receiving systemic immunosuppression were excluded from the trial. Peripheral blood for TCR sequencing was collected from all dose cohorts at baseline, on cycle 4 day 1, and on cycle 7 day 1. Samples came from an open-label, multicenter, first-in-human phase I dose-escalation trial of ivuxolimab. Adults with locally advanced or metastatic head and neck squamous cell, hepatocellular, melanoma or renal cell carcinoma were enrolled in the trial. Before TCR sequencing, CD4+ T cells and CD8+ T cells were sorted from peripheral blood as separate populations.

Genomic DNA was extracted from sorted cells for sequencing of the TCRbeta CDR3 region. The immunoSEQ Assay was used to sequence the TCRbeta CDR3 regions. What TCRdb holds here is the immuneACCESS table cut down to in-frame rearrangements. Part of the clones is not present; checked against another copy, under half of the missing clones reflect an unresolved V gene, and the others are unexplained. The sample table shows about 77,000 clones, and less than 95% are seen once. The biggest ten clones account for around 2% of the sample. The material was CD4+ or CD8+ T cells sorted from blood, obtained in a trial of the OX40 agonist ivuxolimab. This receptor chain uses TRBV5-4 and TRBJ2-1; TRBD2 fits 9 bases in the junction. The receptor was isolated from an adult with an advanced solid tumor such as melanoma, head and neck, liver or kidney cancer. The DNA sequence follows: TGTGCCAGCAGCTTGGGCGGGGGGGCTTACTACAATGAGCAGTTCTTC. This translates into CASSLGGGAYYNEQFF. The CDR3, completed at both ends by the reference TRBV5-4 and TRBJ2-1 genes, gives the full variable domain ETGVTQSPTHLIKTRGQQVTLRCSSQSGHNTVSWYQQALGQGPQFIFQYYREEENGRGNFPPRFSGLQFPNYSSELNVNALELDDSALYLCASSLGGGAYYNEQFFGPGTRLTVL.